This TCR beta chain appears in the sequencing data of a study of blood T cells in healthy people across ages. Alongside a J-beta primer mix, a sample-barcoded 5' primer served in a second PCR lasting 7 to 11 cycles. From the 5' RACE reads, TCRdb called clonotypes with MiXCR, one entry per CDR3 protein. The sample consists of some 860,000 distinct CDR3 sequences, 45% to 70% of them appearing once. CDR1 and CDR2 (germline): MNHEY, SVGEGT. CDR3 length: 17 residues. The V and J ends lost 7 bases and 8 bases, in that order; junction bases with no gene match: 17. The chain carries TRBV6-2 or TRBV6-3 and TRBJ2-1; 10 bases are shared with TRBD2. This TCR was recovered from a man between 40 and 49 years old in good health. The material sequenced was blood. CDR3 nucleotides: TGTGCCAGCACCCCAAGCGCCTTTGGGCTAGCGGGAGATGAGCAGTTCTTC. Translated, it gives CASTPSAFGLAGDEQFF.